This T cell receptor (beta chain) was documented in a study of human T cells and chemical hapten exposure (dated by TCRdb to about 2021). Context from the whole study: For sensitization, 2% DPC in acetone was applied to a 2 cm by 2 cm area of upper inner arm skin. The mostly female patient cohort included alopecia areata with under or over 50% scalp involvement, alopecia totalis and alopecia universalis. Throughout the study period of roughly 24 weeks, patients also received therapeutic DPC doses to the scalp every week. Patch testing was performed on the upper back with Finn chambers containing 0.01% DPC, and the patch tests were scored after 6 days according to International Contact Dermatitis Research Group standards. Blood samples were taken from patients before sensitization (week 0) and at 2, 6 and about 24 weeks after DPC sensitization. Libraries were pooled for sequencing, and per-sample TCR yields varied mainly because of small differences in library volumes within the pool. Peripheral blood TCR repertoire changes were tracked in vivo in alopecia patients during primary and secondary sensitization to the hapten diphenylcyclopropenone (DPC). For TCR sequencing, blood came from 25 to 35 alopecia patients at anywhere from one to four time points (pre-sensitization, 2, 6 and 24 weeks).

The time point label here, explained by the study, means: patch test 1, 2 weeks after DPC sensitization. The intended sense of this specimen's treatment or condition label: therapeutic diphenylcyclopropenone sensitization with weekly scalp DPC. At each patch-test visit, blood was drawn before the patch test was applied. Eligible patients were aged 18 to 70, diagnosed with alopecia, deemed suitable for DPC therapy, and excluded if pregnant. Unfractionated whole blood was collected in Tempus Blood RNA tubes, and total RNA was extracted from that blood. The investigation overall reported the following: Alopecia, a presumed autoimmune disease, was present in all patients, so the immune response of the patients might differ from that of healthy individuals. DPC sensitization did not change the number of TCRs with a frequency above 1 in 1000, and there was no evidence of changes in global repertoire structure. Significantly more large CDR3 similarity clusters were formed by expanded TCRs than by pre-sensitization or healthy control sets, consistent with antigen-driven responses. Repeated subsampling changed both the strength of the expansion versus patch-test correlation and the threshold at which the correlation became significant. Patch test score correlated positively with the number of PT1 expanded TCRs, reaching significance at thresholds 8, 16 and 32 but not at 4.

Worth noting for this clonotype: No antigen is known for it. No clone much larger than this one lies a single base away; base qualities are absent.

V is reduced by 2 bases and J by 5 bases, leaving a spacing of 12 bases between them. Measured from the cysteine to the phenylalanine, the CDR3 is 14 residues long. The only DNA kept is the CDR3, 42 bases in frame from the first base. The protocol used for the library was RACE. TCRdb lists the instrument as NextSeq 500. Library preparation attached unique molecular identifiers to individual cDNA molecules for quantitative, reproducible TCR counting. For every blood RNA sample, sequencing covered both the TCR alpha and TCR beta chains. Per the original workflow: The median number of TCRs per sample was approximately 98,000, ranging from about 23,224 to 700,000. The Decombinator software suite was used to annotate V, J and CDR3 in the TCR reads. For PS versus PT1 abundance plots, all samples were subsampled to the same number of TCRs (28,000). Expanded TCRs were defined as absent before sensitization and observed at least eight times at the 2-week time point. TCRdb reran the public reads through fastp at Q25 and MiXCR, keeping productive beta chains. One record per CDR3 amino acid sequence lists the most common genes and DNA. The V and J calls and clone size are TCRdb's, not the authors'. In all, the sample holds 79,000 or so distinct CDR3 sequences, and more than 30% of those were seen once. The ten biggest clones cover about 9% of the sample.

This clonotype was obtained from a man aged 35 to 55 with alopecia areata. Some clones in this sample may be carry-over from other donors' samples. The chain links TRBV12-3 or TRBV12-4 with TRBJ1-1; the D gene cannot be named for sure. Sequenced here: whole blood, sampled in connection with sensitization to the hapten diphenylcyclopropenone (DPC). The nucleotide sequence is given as TGTGCCAGCAGTTTACCCCAATTGGATACTGAAGCTTTCTTT. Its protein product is CASSLPQLDTEAFF.